This entry features one TCR beta chain sequence. The antigen remains undetermined. A single record per CDR3 protein comes from TCRdb applying MiXCR to the reads. This table has about 900,000 distinct CDR3 sequences, around 32% appearing once. In germline, CDR1 is MNHNS, CDR2 SASEGT. The CDR3 covers 16 residues. Germline trimming cut 5 bases from V and 4 bases from J; bases unmatched to any gene: 6. This record comes from a study of T cell repertoires in cytomegalovirus infection. Points from the study as a whole: In two of eight donors, the top clonotype was HLA-C-restricted CMV-specific.

Sequenced material: cultured CD8+ T cells from PBMCs, taken from culture after CMV antigen stimulation. The sequence derives from a human donor in good health (CMV status not recorded). Some clones in this sample may be carry-over from other donors' samples. The V call is TRBV6-1, the J call TRBJ2-3; 13 nucleotides agree with TRBD2. The CDR3 sequence is CASSKTSGGISDTQYF. CDR3 bases: TGTGCCAGCAGTAAGACTAGCGGGGGGATCTCAGATACGCAGTATTTT.